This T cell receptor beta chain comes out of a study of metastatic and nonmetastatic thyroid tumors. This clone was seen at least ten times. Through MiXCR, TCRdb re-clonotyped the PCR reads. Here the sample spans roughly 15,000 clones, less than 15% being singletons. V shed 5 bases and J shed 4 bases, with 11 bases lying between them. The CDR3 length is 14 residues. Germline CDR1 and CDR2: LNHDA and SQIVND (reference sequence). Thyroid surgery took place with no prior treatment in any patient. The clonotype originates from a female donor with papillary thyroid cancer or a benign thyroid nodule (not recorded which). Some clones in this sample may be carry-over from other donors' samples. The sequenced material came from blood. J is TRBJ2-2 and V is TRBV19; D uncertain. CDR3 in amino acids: CASSPSQFTGELFF. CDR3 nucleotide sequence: TGTGCCAGTAGTCCGTCACAGTTCACCGGGGAGCTGTTTTTT.